Ten or more counts support the clone carrying this T cell receptor beta chain. No antigen is known for it. The sample belongs to a study of T cell responses to AZD1222 COVID-19 vaccine. Using immunoSEQ multiplex PCR, the repertoire was profiled, and TCRdb retains in-frame clones only, with some absent. The repertoire holds 150,000 or so clones, with 90% as singletons. Notes on the study in general: White British ancestry dominated among donors, who included more females, and clonal diversity was possibly underestimated.

CDR1 and CDR2 from the germline V gene are LGHDT and YNNKEL (reference sequence). The CDR3 contains 17 residues. The trim removed 4 bases at V and 4 bases at J, leaving 10 bases unmatched. Sample: peripheral blood, taken on day 0 of AZD1222 vaccination. This clonotype was sampled from an adult in good health. This chain connects TRBV3-1 (or the pseudogene TRBV3-2) to TRBJ2-1; TRBD2 matches at 10 bases. For the CDR3, the DNA is TGTGCCAGCAGCCTTTTCCTAGCGGGAGACCGATACAATGAGCAGTTCTTC. It translates to CASSLFLAGDRYNEQFF.